This TCR beta chain derives from a study of T cells in Graves' hyperthyroidism and ophthalmopathy. This clonotype was seen a handful of times. What was amplified from RNA transcripts were TCR beta CDR3 regions. TCR CDR3 regions were first amplified by RT-PCR with HTBI primers. TCRdb called the multiplex PCR reads again in MiXCR, with one record for every CDR3 protein. The table includes 500,000 to 550,000 distinct CDR3 sequences, roughly 20% detected once. The CDR3 is 13 residues long. The ends were cut back, 6 bases at V and 2 bases at J, with 10 bases in the middle. CDR1 and CDR2 (germline): MNHNS, SASEGT.

This TCR derives from a man younger than 35 with Graves' hyperthyroidism. Sample: blood. The chain recombines TRBV6-1 with TRBJ1-1; D not resolved. CDR3: CASRGDPNTEAFF. CDR3 coding DNA: TGTGCCAGCAGAGGCGACCCAAACACTGAAGCTTTCTTT.